One sample yielded the 28 T cell receptor beta chains listed below, sequenced in a study of blood T cell repertoires in COVID-19. Data came from immunoSEQ multiplex PCR; TCRdb stores just in-frame clones and leaves some out. The data contain 50,000 to 75,000 clones, roughly 75% of them seen just once; the ten biggest clones take up 13% to 15%. Sequencing was carried out using peripheral blood. Receptors were obtained from a man in his sixties with COVID-19, enrolled during active disease.

The chain couples TRBV29-1 to TRBJ2-3; 11 bases match TRBD1. The CDR3 contains 13 residues. V dropped 6 bases and J dropped 5; count of bases not matched to a gene: 4. Germline CDR1 and CDR2: SQVTM and ANQGSEA. The chain's CDR3 is CSVVDRGLDTQYF. The DNA of the CDR3 is TGCAGCGTCGTGGACAGGGGGCTAGATACGCAGTATTTT.

The chain has TRBV21-1 and TRBJ2-7; no check of the table's D call, TRBD2, against the DNA was made. TRBV21-1 represents a pseudogene. The CDR3 contains 11 residues. CDR3 region: CASILSYEQYF. CDR3 nucleotides: TGTGCCAGCATTCTCTCCTACGAGCAGTACTTC.

The chain recombines TRBV19 with TRBJ2-6, with D possibly matching TRBD1 (6 bases). Trimming stripped 7 bases from V and 0 bases from J, with 7 bases between. The CDR3 is 14 residues long. Per germline, CDR1 LNHDA and CDR2 SQIVND (reference sequence). CDR3 in amino acids: CASKGGSGANVLTF. The CDR3 DNA sequence: TGTGCCAGTAAAGGGGGCTCTGGGGCCAACGTCCTGACTTTC.

The CDR3 DNA sequence: TGTGCCAGCAGCTTGGGAGCCCCCACAGGGCTGGACACTGAAGCTTTCTTT. Translating it yields CASSLGAPTGLDTEAFF. The chain links TRBV5-4 to TRBJ1-1; weak D call: TRBD1 (6 bases). CDR1 and CDR2 (germline): SGHNT, YYREEE (reference sequence). The CDR3 extends over 17 amino acids. Trimming shortened V by 0 bases and J by 3 bases, and 18 bases separated the two germline ends.

The chain carries TRBV29-1 and TRBJ1-1, with 7 bases aligning to TRBD1. CDR1 SQVTM and CDR2 ANQGSEA come from the germline V gene. The CDR3 extends over 14 amino acids. The J segment lost 0 bases and the V segment lost 7 bases, leaving 8 bases of the junction unmatched. Here the CDR3 DNA reads TGCAGCGCGATGTGGAGGGGGCTGAACACTGAAGCTTTCTTT. Translation: CSAMWRGLNTEAFF. Full variable domain (outside the CDR3, taken from reference TRBV29-1 and TRBJ1-1): SAVISQKPSRDICQRGTSLTIQCQVDSQVTMMFWYRQQPGQSLTLIATANQGSEATYESGFVIDKFPISRPNLTFSTLTVSNMSPEDSSIYLCSAMWRGLNTEAFFGQGTRLTVV.

The CDR3 region has the DNA TGTGCCATCGGGGAGGGAAGGGGAGGGCTGGTCGAGCAGTACTTC. Amino acid sequence: CAIGEGRGGLVEQYF. The chain employs TRBV10-3 and TRBJ2-7, with 7 bases that match TRBD2. The germline gives CDR1 ENHRY, CDR2 SYGVKD. With V trimmed by 8 bases and J by 6 bases, 16 bases remained unmatched. The CDR3 consists of 15 residues.

V usage is TRBV28 and J usage is TRBJ2-4; TRBD1 matches at 8 bases. There are 14 residues in the CDR3. In germline, CDR1 is MDHEN, CDR2 SYDVKM. The ends lost 6 bases at V and 8 bases at J; junction bases unmatched: 9. CDR3: CASSLGQGRDIQYF. The DNA of the CDR3 is TGTGCCAGCAGCCTCGGACAGGGTAGAGACATTCAGTACTTC.

The chain is built from TRBV20-1 and TRBJ2-5, with 8 bases identical to TRBD2. The V gene end was trimmed by 3 bases and the J gene end by 7 bases; junction bases not matched to a gene: 13. This CDR3 has 15 residues. Looked up from germline, CDR1 is DFQATT and CDR2 is SNEGSKA (reference sequence). CDR3 bases: TGCAGTGCTAGTCCCATGGGACTAGAAGACGGGACCCAGTACTTC. This translates into CSASPMGLEDGTQYF.

V usage is TRBV5-1 and J usage is TRBJ1-5, with 9 bases aligning to TRBD1. V was clipped by 4 bases and J by 5 bases; unmatched bases: 4. The length of the CDR3 is 14 residues. CDR1 and CDR2 from the germline V gene are SGHRS and YFSETQ. CDR3 sequence reads: CASSGGDRDQPQHF. The DNA for the CDR3 is TGCGCCAGCAGCGGGGGGGACAGGGATCAGCCCCAGCATTTT.

The chain is built from TRBV2 and TRBJ1-3; maybe TRBD1 (6 bases). This CDR3 is 12 amino acids long. CDR1 and CDR2 (germline): SNHLY, FYNNEI. Trimming stripped 7 bases from V and 4 bases from J, with 8 bases between. CDR3 sequence reads: CASKDRGNTIYF. The CDR3 DNA sequence: TGTGCCAGCAAAGACAGGGGAAACACCATATATTTT.

This chain joins TRBV11-2 and TRBJ2-7; D remains ambiguous. This CDR3 region has 14 residues. The V gene lost 5 bases and the J gene lost 2 bases, with 13 bases spanning the gap. CDR1 and CDR2 from the germline V gene are SGHAT and FQNNGV. The CDR3 sequence: CASSMNLVAYEQYF. CDR3 bases: TGTGCCAGCAGCATGAACTTAGTAGCCTACGAGCAGTACTTC.

The rearrangement joins TRBV7-7 to TRBJ1-2, with D possibly TRBD1 on 6 matching bases. Trimming left V 8 bases short and J 7 bases short, with 23 bases between. CDR3 length: 15 amino acids. Germline values: CDR1 SSHAT, CDR2 FNYEAQ (reference sequence). The CDR3 DNA reads as TGTGCCAGCGTAATAACCGGGGGGGCTGAAGCTGGCTACACCTTC. It encodes CASVITGGAEAGYTF.

The chain is built from TRBV3-1 (or the pseudogene TRBV3-2) and TRBJ2-7; 8 bases match TRBD2. Germline CDR1 LGHDT, CDR2 YNNKEL (reference sequence). The CDR3 runs to 14 residues. V lost 2 bases and J lost 2; bases outside the gene matches: 2. This CDR3 reads CASSQTSGTYEQYF. DNA of the CDR3: TGTGCCAGCAGCCAAACTAGCGGTACCTACGAGCAGTACTTC.

CDR3: CASGPGRLAGGEANEQFF. The CDR3 DNA follows: TGTGCTAGTGGTCCCGGGCGGCTAGCGGGGGGGGAGGCCAATGAGCAGTTCTTC. V and J are TRBV12-5 and TRBJ2-1, with 12 bases aligning to TRBD2. Germline CDR1 reads LGHNT; CDR2 reads FRNRAP. V shed 5 bases, J shed 6 bases, and the junction held 14 bases outside the gene matches. The CDR3 is 18 amino acids.

The chain combines TRBV30 with TRBJ2-1; TRBD2 is a possible D gene (6 bases). Looked up from germline, CDR1 is GTSNPN and CDR2 is SVGIG (reference sequence). The CDR3 contains 16 residues. V lost 0 bases, J lost 10 bases, and 22 bases lay in between. This CDR3 is CAWSVRVGGDSEEQFF. The CDR3 DNA sequence: TGTGCCTGGAGTGTACGAGTGGGAGGAGATTCAGAGGAGCAGTTCTTC.

The chain is built from TRBV18 and TRBJ1-1; D is unresolved. The CDR3 is 12 residues long. V was cut by 5 bases and J by 2 bases, with 6 bases left in between. CDR1 and CDR2 (germline): KGHSH, LQKENI. CDR3 sequence reads: CASSGENTEAFF. In nucleotides, the CDR3 is TGTGCCAGCTCAGGAGAAAACACTGAAGCTTTCTTT.

The gene calls are TRBV30 and TRBJ2-2, with no clear D. Germline loops: CDR1 GTSNPN, CDR2 SVGIG (reference sequence). The V and J ends lost 8 bases and 1 base respectively, with 5 bases between them. This CDR3 comprises 11 residues. The CDR3 DNA reads TGTGCCATAAAGAACACCGGGGAGCTGTTTTTT. It encodes CAIKNTGELFF.

J is TRBJ2-3 and V is TRBV14; D gene uncertain. Trimming stripped 1 base from V and 2 bases from J, with 7 bases between. Germline assignment: CDR1 SGHDN and CDR2 FVKESK. CDR3 length: 14 amino acids. The CDR3 reads CASSQGPITDTQYF. CDR3 sequence (DNA): TGTGCCAGCAGCCAAGGGCCCATCACAGATACGCAGTATTTT.

V is TRBV3-1 (or the pseudogene TRBV3-2) and J is TRBJ2-5, with D possibly matching TRBD2 (5 bases). Per germline, CDR1 LGHDT and CDR2 YNNKEL (reference sequence). This CDR3 spans 14 amino acids. V shed 4 bases and J shed 7 bases, with 16 bases lying between them. For the CDR3, the DNA is TGTGCCAGCAGCCCCCTCCGGGGTGGAGGGACCCAGTACTTC. The encoded protein is CASSPLRGGGTQYF.

This sequence joins TRBV29-1 and TRBJ2-7; D may be TRBD2 (5 bases). V was shortened by 4 bases and J by 0 bases, with 13 bases between the two germline ends. The germline V gene encodes CDR1 SQVTM and CDR2 ANQGSEA. The CDR3 spans 14 residues. The CDR3: CSVGPADYSYEQYF. The DNA for the CDR3 is TGCAGCGTTGGGCCCGCCGACTACTCCTACGAGCAGTACTTC.

The chain uses TRBV11-3 and TRBJ2-7, with TRBD2 matching 7 bases. The junction had 6 bases not matched to a gene; V was cut back by 1 base and J by 6 bases. This CDR3 is 14 amino acids long. Germline CDR1 reads SGHNT; CDR2 reads YENEEA. The CDR3 sequence is CASSLGLREIEQYF. For the CDR3, the DNA is TGTGCCAGCAGCTTAGGGTTGCGGGAGATCGAGCAGTACTTC. Full variable domain (rest looked up from reference TRBV11-3 and TRBJ2-7): EAGVVQSPRYKIIEKKQPVAFWCNPISGHNTLYWYLQNLGQGPELLIRYENEEAVDDSQLPKDRFSAERLKGVDSTLKIQPAELGDSAVYLCASSLGLREIEQYFGPGTRLTVT.

The V call is TRBV7-6, the J call TRBJ2-1; 9 bases fit TRBD2. CDR1 and CDR2 (germline): SGHVS, FNYEAQ. V shed 1 base, J shed 7 bases, and the junction held 14 bases outside the gene matches. CDR3 length equals 18 residues. CDR3 region: CASSLGRVVAGVRNEQFF. DNA for the CDR3: TGTGCCAGCAGCTTAGGGCGGGTGGTAGCGGGAGTAAGGAATGAGCAGTTCTTC.

V is TRBV19 and J is TRBJ1-4; TRBD1 is a possible D gene (5 bases). This CDR3 is built from 12 residues. Germline values: CDR1 LNHDA, CDR2 SQIVND (reference sequence). With 10 bases removed from V and 3 bases from J, the gap between germline ends came to 9 bases. CDR3 protein: CAIGGANEKLFF. The CDR3 bases are TGTGCCATCGGGGGTGCTAATGAAAAACTGTTTTTT.

The chain joins TRBV3-1 (or the pseudogene TRBV3-2) to TRBJ2-7; 11 nucleotides match TRBD1. V was clipped by 7 bases and J by 7 bases; unmatched bases: 9. This CDR3 region has 14 residues. Looked up from germline, CDR1 is LGHDT and CDR2 is YNNKEL (reference sequence). For the CDR3, the DNA is TGTGCCAGCACGCCCTGGACAGGGGGCCATGAGCAGTACTTC. Translating gives CASTPWTGGHEQYF.

This rearrangement joins TRBV4-2 to TRBJ1-3; D remains unclear. Germline V gives CDR1 LGHNA, CDR2 YNFKEQ. V gave up 0 bases and J gave up 0 bases, with 6 bases separating them. CDR3 length equals 15 residues. The CDR3 DNA reads as TGTGCCAGCAGCCAAGAAACAGCCTCTGGAAACACCATATATTTT. This codes for CASSQETASGNTIYF.

This clone has just one count. This chain links TRBV6-6 with TRBJ2-7; D is possibly TRBD2 (6 bases). Trimming stripped 4 bases from V and 2 bases from J, with 18 bases between. This CDR3 has 16 residues. Germline loops: CDR1 MNHNY, CDR2 SVGAGI (reference sequence). The CDR3 sequence is CASSLDPSGETYEQYF. In nucleotides, the CDR3 is TGTGCCAGCAGTTTAGACCCTTCGGGGGAGACCTACGAGCAGTACTTC.

The chain employs TRBV5-1 and TRBJ1-1; TRBD1 matches at 9 bases. Per the germline V gene, CDR1 is SGHRS and CDR2 is YFSETQ. This CDR3 is 16 amino acids long. Unmatched junction bases numbered 9, after V lost 4 bases and J lost 2 bases. For the CDR3, the DNA is TGCGCCAGCAGCCGGGACAGGGATGTCTTCAACACTGAAGCTTTCTTT. Protein product: CASSRDRDVFNTEAFF.

The V call is TRBV2, the J call TRBJ1-4; 9 bases match TRBD1. With V trimmed by 4 bases and J by 6 bases, 6 bases remained unmatched. Germline-derived CDR1 and CDR2 are SNHLY and FYNNEI. The CDR3 loop spans 15 amino acids. This chain's CDR3 is CASSVTGDRDEKLFF. In nucleotides, the CDR3 is TGTGCCAGCAGTGTGACTGGGGACAGGGATGAAAAACTGTTTTTT.